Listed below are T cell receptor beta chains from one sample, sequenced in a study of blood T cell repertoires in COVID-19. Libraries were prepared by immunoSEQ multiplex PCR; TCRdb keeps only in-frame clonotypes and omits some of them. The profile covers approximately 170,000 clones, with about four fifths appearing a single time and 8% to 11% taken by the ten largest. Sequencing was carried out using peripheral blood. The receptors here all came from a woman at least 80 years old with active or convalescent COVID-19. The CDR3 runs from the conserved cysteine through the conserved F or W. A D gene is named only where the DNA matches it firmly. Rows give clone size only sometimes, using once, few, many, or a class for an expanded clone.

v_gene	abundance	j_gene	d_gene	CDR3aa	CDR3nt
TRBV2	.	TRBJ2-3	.	CASSEYAVPSGTDTQYF	TGTGCCAGCAGTGAATATGCAGTCCCGTCTGGCACAGATACGCAGTATTTT
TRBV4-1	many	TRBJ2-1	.	CASSRLGAVWNEQFF	TGCGCCAGCAGTCGGCTGGGGGCAGTTTGGAATGAGCAGTTCTTC
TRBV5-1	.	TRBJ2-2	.	CASNLETGELFF	TGCGCCAGCAATCTAGAAACCGGGGAGCTGTTTTTT
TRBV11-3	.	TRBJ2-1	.	CASSTGGAYNEQFF	TGTGCCAGCAGCACAGGCGGGGCTTACAATGAGCAGTTCTTC
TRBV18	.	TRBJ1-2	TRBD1	CASSPKSGTGLGYTF	TGTGCCAGCTCACCAAAGTCGGGGACAGGGCTTGGCTACACCTTC
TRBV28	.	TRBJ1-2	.	CASRVQVAGYTF	TGTGCCAGCAGGGTACAGGTGGCTGGCTACACCTTC
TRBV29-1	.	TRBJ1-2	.	CSAMTGYGYTF	TGCAGCGCTATGACAGGCTATGGCTACACCTTC
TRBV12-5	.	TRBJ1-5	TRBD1	CASGGGERGLNQPQHF	TGTGCTAGTGGTGGGGGTGAGAGGGGGCTCAATCAGCCCCAGCATTTT
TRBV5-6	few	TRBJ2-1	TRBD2	CASSAGTSGSSYNEQFF	TGTGCCAGCAGCGCCGGGACTAGCGGGAGCTCCTACAATGAGCAGTTCTTC
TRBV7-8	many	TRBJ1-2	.	CASSLETGQALGGYTF	TGTGCCAGCAGCTTGGAAACAGGGCAGGCCCTAGGCGGCTACACCTTC
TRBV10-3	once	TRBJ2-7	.	CAISEYAGDEQYF	TGTGCCATCAGTGAGTATGCTGGAGACGAGCAGTACTTC
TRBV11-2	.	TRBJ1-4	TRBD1	CASSFAGTGGEKLFF	TGTGCCAGCAGCTTCGCCGGGACAGGAGGTGAAAAACTGTTTTTT
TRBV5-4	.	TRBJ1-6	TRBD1	CASSLRTGTAANSPLHF	TGTGCCAGCAGCTTGCGAACAGGGACAGCCGCCAATTCACCCCTCCACTTT
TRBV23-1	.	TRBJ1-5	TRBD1	CASRGQVHQPQHF	TGCGCCAGCAGGGGACAGGTCCATCAGCCCCAGCATTTT
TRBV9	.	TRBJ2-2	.	CASSAYRVRTGELFF	TGTGCCAGCAGCGCCTACAGGGTGAGGACCGGGGAGCTGTTTTTT
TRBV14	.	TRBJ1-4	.	CASSQGLRALNEKLFF	TGTGCCAGCAGCCAAGGACTCAGGGCCCTTAATGAAAAACTGTTTTTT
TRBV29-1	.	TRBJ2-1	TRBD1	CSGTGASPSSYNEQFF	TGCAGCGGCACAGGGGCCTCACCCTCCTCCTACAATGAGCAGTTCTTC
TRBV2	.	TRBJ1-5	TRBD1	CASSPRTGGFQPQHF	TGTGCCAGCAGTCCACGGACAGGGGGCTTTCAGCCCCAGCATTTT
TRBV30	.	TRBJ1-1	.	CAWSLTQTNTEAFF	TGTGCCTGGAGTTTAACCCAGACTAACACTGAAGCTTTCTTT
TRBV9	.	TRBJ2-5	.	CASSVSPQETQYF	TGTGCCAGCAGCGTATCCCCTCAAGAGACCCAGTACTTC
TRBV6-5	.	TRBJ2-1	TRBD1	CAGQGRGPYNEQFF	TGTGCCGGACAGGGGAGGGGGCCTTACAATGAGCAGTTCTTC
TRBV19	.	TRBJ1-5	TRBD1	CASSKDRGQPQHF	TGTGCCAGTAGTAAGGACAGGGGTCAGCCCCAGCATTTT
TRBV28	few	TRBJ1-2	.	CASSTPQGSNYGYTF	TGTGCCAGCAGTACCCCACAGGGATCAAACTATGGCTACACCTTC
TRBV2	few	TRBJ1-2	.	CASSVQFNYGYTF	TGTGCCAGCAGTGTACAGTTTAACTATGGCTACACCTTC
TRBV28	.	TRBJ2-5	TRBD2	CASSLGLAETQYF	TGTGCCAGCAGTTTGGGACTAGCGGAGACCCAGTACTTC
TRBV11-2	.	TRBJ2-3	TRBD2	CASSLGIAGGDTDTQYF	TGTGCCAGCAGCTTGGGTATAGCGGGAGGGGACACAGATACGCAGTATTTT
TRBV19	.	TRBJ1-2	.	CATKVDGGTNYGYTF	TGTGCCACTAAGGTAGACGGAGGAACTAACTATGGCTACACCTTC
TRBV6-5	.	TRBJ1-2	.	CASSLVSGTEYGYTF	TGTGCCAGCAGTTTGGTATCCGGGACTGAGTATGGCTACACCTTC
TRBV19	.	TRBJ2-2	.	CASTDRNTGELFF	TGTGCCAGTACTGACAGGAACACCGGGGAGCTGTTTTTT